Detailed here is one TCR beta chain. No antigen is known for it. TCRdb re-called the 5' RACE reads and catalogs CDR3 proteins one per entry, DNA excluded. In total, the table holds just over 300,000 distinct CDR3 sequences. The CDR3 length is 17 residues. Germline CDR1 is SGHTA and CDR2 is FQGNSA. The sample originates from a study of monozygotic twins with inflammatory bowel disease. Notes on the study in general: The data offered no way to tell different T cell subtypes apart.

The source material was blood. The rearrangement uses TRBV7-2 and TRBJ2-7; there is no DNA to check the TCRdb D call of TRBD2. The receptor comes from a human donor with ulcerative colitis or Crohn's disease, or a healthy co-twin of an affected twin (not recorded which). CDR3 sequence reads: CASSLGTRGGASYEQYF.